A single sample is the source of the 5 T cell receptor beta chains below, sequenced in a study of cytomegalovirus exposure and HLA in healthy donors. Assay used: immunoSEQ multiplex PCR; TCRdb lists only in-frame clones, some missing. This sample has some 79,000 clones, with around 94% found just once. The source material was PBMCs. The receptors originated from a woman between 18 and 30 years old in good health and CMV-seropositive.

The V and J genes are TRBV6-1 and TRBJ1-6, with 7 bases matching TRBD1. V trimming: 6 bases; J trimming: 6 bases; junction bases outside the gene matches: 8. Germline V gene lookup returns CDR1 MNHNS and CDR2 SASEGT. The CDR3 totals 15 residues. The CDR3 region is CASRDQGQLNSPLHF. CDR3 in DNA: TGTGCCAGCAGGGACCAGGGACAGCTTAATTCACCCCTCCACTTT.

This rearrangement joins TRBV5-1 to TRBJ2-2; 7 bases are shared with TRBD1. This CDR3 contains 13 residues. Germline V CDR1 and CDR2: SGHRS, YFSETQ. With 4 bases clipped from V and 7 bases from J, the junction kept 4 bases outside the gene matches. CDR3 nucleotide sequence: TGCGCCAGCAGCACCGACAGGGTCGGGGAGCTGTTTTTT. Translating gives CASSTDRVGELFF.

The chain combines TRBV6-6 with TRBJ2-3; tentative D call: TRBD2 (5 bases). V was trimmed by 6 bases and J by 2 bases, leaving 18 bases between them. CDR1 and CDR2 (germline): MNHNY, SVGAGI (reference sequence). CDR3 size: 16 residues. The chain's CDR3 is CASSLPPQDSTDTQYF. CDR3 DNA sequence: TGTGCCAGCAGCCTACCCCCCCAGGACTCCACAGATACGCAGTATTTT.

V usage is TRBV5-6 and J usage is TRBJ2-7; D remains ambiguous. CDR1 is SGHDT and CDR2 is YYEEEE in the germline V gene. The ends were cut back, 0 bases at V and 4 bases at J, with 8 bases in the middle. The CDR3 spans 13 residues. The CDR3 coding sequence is TGTGCCAGCAGCTTGGGGCAGTCGTACGAGCAGTACTTC. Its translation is CASSLGQSYEQYF.

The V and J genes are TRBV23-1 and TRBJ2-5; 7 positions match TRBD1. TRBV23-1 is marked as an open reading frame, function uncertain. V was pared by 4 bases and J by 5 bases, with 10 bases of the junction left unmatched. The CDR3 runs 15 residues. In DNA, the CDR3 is TGCGCCAGCAGTCGATCCTGGCAGGGGGACGAGACCCAGTACTTC. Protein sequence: CASSRSWQGDETQYF.